A single T cell receptor (beta chain) is shown here with its context. Assay: immunoSEQ multiplex PCR; the TCRdb copy retains only in-frame clones and omits some. The sample includes about 820,000 clones, roughly 92% of them seen just once. This specimen belongs to a study of shared clonotypes between healthy human individuals. As defined, naive CD8 cells were CD45RO-negative and positively selected for CCR7, with terminally differentiated effector memory CD45RA+ cells excluded. Trimming removed 3 bases from V and 4 bases from J; junction bases left unmatched: 5. Germline V gene sequence: CDR1 PRHDT, CDR2 FYEKMQ (reference sequence). The CDR3 consists of 14 residues.

The clonotype comes from a man aged 30 to 39 in good health. The genes are TRBV13 and TRBJ2-7; TRBD2 agrees at 8 bases. Source material: naive CD8+ T cells sorted from blood. The CDR3 protein is CASSFSGKPYEQYF. CDR3 DNA sequence: TGTGCCAGCAGCTTTAGCGGGAAACCATACGAGCAGTACTTC.